These T cell receptor beta chains were read from a single sample in a study of blood T cell repertoires in COVID-19. The assay was immunoSEQ multiplex PCR, and TCRdb's table has in-frame clones only and misses some. This table has fewer than 120,000 clones, around 82% appearing once. The material sequenced was peripheral blood. Every receptor here comes from a woman between 55 and 75 years old with acute or convalescent COVID-19. Each CDR3 is given with its conserved first and last residue. Fields, in order: D gene, V gene, clone size, J gene, CDR3 DNA, CDR3 protein. D genes are given only for firm matches. The listing skips clone size in some rows; elsewhere it reads once, few, many or a size class.

TRBD1	TRBV28	.	TRBJ1-1	TGTGCCACGTCGGGACAGGGGGCGCATACTGAAGCTTTCTTT	CATSGQGAHTEAFF
TRBD2	TRBV29-1	.	TRBJ2-7	TGCAGCGTTGACGGGGGGGGCGAGCAGTACTTC	CSVDGGGEQYF
TRBD2	TRBV5-5	.	TRBJ2-2	TGTGCCAGCAGCTTGGGACTAGCGGGGGGAGCGAACACCGGGGAGCTGTTTTTT	CASSLGLAGGANTGELFF
TRBD1	TRBV29-1	.	TRBJ2-3	TGCAGCTCCGGGACAGGCCTCACAGATACGCAGTATTTT	CSSGTGLTDTQYF
.	TRBV5-4	.	TRBJ2-1	TGTGCCAGCAGCCTCTCCCGGAGCTCCTACAATGAGCAGTTCTTC	CASSLSRSSYNEQFF
TRBD2	TRBV7-2	.	TRBJ2-1	TGTGCCAGCAGCTTAGAGCGGGGCGTACAAGGTGAGCAGTTCTTC	CASSLERGVQGEQFF
TRBD1	TRBV24-1	.	TRBJ1-5	TGTGCCACCAGTGATTCCGGGACAGGGGGCTTTCAGCCCCAGCATTTT	CATSDSGTGGFQPQHF
TRBD1	TRBV24-1	.	TRBJ1-1	TGTGCCACCAGTGATTCGACAGGGGTGAGGGACACTGAAGCTTTCTTT	CATSDSTGVRDTEAFF
.	TRBV6-5	.	TRBJ1-6	TGTGCCAGCAGTTACTCGGGCAGGGTTGAGTCACCCCTCCACTTT	CASSYSGRVESPLHF
TRBD2	TRBV20-1	.	TRBJ2-1	TGCAGTGCTAGTAGCGGGGGTTACAATGAGCAGTTCTTC	CSASSGGYNEQFF
TRBD1	TRBV5-1	.	TRBJ1-1	TGCGCCAGCAGCCTATCCGGGACAGTGAACACTGAAGCTTTCTTT	CASSLSGTVNTEAFF
.	TRBV10-3	.	TRBJ2-3	TGTGCCATCAGTGAACTAGGCACAGATACGCAGTATTTT	CAISELGTDTQYF
.	TRBV6-5	.	TRBJ2-7	TGTGCCAGCAGTTCCCTTCGTTCGGGATTCGAGCAGTACTTC	CASSSLRSGFEQYF
.	TRBV10-3	.	TRBJ1-2	TGTGCCATCAGTAGACAGGACAATGGCTACACCTTC	CAISRQDNGYTF
TRBD1	TRBV25-1	once	TRBJ1-3	TGTGCCAGCGGAAGGGGACAGGGGGGAAACACCATATATTTT	CASGRGQGGNTIYF
.	TRBV6-6	.	TRBJ2-2	TGTGCCAGCAGTCTGTCCGGTTCGACCGGGGAGCTGTTTTTT	CASSLSGSTGELFF
.	TRBV7-2	.	TRBJ2-7	TGTGCCAGCAGCTTAGCGCGGAGGGGTGACTACGAGCAGTACTTC	CASSLARRGDYEQYF
.	TRBV9	.	TRBJ2-5	TGTGCCAGCAGCGTAGGCGTGGGCTCAAAAGTGGGGACCCAGTACTTC	CASSVGVGSKVGTQYF